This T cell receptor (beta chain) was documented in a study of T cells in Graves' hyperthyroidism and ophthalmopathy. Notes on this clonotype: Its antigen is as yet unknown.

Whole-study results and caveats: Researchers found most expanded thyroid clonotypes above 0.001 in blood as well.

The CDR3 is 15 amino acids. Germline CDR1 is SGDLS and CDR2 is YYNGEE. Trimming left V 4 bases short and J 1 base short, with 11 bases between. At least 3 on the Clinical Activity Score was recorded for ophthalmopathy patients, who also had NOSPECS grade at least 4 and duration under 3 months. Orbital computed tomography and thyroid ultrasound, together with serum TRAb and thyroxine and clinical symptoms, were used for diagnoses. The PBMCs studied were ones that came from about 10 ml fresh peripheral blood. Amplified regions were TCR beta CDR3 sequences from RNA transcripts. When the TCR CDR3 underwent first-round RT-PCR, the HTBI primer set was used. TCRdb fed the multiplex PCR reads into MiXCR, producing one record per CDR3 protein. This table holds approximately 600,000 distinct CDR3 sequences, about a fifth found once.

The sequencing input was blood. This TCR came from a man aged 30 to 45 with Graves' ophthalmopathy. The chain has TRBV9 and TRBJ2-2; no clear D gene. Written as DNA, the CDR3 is TGTGCCAGCAGCACTGAGACAATGAACACCGGGGAGCTGTTTTTT. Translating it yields CASSTETMNTGELFF.